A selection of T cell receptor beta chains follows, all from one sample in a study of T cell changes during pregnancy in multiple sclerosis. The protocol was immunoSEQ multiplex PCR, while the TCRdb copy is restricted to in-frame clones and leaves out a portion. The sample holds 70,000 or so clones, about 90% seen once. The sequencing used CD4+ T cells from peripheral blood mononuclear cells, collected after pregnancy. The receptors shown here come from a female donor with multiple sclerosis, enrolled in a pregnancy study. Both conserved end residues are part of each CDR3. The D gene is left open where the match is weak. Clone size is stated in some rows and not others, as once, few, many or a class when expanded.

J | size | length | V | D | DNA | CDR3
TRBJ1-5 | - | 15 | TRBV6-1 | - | TGTGCCAGCATCCCCAGGGGCGAGGGAAATCAGCCCCAGCATTTT | CASIPRGEGNQPQHF
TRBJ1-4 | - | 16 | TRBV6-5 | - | TGTGCCAGCAGTTACTCGGGTCGAGGGCGGCAGGAAAAACTGTTTTTT | CASSYSGRGRQEKLFF
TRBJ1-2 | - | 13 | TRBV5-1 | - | TGCGCCAGCAGCACCAGGGAGGGTTATGGCTACACCTTC | CASSTREGYGYTF
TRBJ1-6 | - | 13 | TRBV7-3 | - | TGTGCCAGCAGCTTTACAGCTAATTCACCCCTCCACTTT | CASSFTANSPLHF
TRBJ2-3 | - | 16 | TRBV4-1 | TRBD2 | TGCGCCAGCAGCCAGAGCGGGGGGCAAGGACAAGATACGCAGTATTTT | CASSQSGGQGQDTQYF
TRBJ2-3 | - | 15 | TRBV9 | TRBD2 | TGTGCCAGCAGCGGGCTAGCGGGAGCTGGGGATACGCAGTATTTT | CASSGLAGAGDTQYF
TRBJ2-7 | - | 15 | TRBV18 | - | TGTGCCAGCTCACCTGCCGGGTTCCCTAGCTATGAGCAGTACTTC | CASSPAGFPSYEQYF
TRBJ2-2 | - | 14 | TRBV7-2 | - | TGTGCCAGCAGCTTAACGGGTACAACCGGGGAGCTGTTTTTT | CASSLTGTTGELFF
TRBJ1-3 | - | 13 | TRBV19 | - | TGTGCCAGTAGTACCGACAGGGGAAACACCATATATTTT | CASSTDRGNTIYF
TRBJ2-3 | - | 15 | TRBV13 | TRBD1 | TGTGCCAGCAGCTCCAGGACAGGGGTGACAGATACGCAGTATTTT | CASSSRTGVTDTQYF
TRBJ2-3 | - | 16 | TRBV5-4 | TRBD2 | TGTGCCAGCAGCTTGAGGACTAGCGGGACTGGAGATACGCAGTATTTT | CASSLRTSGTGDTQYF
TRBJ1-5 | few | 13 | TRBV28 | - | TGTGCCAGCAGTTTGCCAGGGGATCAGCCCCAGCATTTT | CASSLPGDQPQHF
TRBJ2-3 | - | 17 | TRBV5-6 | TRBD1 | TGTGCCAGCAGCTTTGAGGGACAGGGGAGGTTCGGAGATACGCAGTATTTT | CASSFEGQGRFGDTQYF
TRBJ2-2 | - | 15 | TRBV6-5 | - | TGTGCCAGCAGAAGCGACAGCCGAAGCACCGGGGAGCTGTTTTTT | CASRSDSRSTGELFF
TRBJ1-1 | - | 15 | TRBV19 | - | TGTGCCAGTAGCCTTACAGGGAATATGAACACTGAAGCTTTCTTT | CASSLTGNMNTEAFF
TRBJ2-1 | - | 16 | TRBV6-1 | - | TGTGCCAGCAGTGAAAGGCCCGGGGGCTCCTACAATGAGCAGTTCTTC | CASSERPGGSYNEQFF
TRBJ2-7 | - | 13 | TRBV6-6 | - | TGTGCCAGCAGCTACTACAGGGAAGGCGAGCAGTACTTC | CASSYYREGEQYF
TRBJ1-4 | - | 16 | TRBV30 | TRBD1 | TGTGCCTGGGGGGCCGGGACAGGGCGCCCTAATGAAAAACTGTTTTTT | CAWGAGTGRPNEKLFF
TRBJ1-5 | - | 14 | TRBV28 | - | TGTGCCAGCAGTTTACTCGGAGCGCTAGTGCCCCAGCATTTT | CASSLLGALVPQHF
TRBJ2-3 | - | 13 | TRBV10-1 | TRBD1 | TGCGCCGGGGACCGACAGGGCCCAGATACGCAGTATTTT | CAGDRQGPDTQYF
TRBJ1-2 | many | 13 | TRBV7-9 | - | TGTGCCAGCAGCCCACAGCTAACGGGGGGCTACACCTTC | CASSPQLTGGYTF
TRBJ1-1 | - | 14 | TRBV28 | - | TGTGCCAGCAGTTTAGTGGCCCCCAACACTGAAGCTTTCTTT | CASSLVAPNTEAFF
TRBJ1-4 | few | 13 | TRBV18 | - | TGTGCCAGCTCACCTCGGGACTCTGAAAAACTGTTTTTT | CASSPRDSEKLFF
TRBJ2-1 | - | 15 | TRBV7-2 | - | TGTGCCAGCAGCTTATTAGCGTTCTCCTACAATGAGCAGTTCTTC | CASSLLAFSYNEQFF
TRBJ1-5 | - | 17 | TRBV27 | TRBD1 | TGTGCCAGCAGACGGTTCCGGGACAGGGGGATTAATCAGCCCCAGCATTTT | CASRRFRDRGINQPQHF
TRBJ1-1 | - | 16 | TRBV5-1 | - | TGCGCCAGCAGCCCGAATCCGGGATCCCTTGGCACTGAAGCTTTCTTT | CASSPNPGSLGTEAFF
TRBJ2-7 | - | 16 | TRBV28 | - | TGTGCCAGCAGTATATCCGGGACTTTGAGCTCCTACGAGCAGTACTTC | CASSISGTLSSYEQYF
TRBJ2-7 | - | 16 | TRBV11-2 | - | TGTGCCAGCAGCTTAAGGGGGGGGACACTCTCCTACGAGCAGTACTTC | CASSLRGGTLSYEQYF
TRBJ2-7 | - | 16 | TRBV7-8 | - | TGTGCCAGCAGCTTAGATATTGGTGGTAGCACGGGTGAGCAGTACTTC | CASSLDIGGSTGEQYF
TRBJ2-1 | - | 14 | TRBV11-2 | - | TGTGCCAGCAATCCGGGAGTATTAAGGAATGAGCAGTTCTTC | CASNPGVLRNEQFF
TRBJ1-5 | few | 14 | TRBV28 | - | TGTGCCAGCAGAACAGGGACCGACAATCAGCCCCAGCATTTT | CASRTGTDNQPQHF
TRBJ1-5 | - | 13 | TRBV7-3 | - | TGTGCCAGCAGCTTAACCCCAAATCAGCCCCAGCATTTT | CASSLTPNQPQHF
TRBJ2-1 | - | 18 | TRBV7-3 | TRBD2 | TGTGCCAGCAGCTTAACGAGGGCTAGCGGGGGCCAGGGGAATGAGCAGTTCTTC | CASSLTRASGGQGNEQFF
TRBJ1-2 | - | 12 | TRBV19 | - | TGTGCCAGTAGTATCTCTAACTATGGCTACACCTTC | CASSISNYGYTF
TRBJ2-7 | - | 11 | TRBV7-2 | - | TGTGCCAGCAGCTCCCGGTACGAGCAGTACTTC | CASSSRYEQYF
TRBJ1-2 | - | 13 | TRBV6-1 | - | TGTGCCAGCAGTGTCCGGGGAAGCTATGGCTACACCTTC | CASSVRGSYGYTF
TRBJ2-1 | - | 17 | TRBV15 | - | TGTGCCACCAGCAGAGGAGGCCTATCTATTATTTACAATGAGCAGTTCTTC | CATSRGGLSIIYNEQFF
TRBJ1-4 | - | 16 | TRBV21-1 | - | TGTGCCAGCAGCAAAGGGGCGTGCAGGGGGGAGGAAAAACTGTTTTTT | CASSKGACRGEEKLFF
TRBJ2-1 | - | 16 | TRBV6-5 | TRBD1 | TGTGCCAGCAGTTTCAACAGGGGGCGAAAAAACAATGAGCAGTTCTTC | CASSFNRGRKNNEQFF